This record covers a single T cell receptor (beta chain). The antigen is unknown. Looked up from germline, CDR1 is SGHTA and CDR2 is FQGNSA. V was trimmed by 1 base and J by 0 bases, leaving 13 bases between them. The CDR3 spans 17 residues. This specimen comes from a study of shared clonotypes between healthy human individuals. Study conclusions and caveats: In the sorted subsets, rarefaction showed sequencing was incomplete despite large depth.

CD4+ cell separation produced CD45RA+ naive and CD45RA-negative memory subsets. Sequenced by immunoSEQ multiplex PCR; TCRdb stores in-frame clones only, minus some. The data show around 2.5 million clones, with under 95% seen just once and 0.36% held by the top ten. The receptor was isolated from a young man in good health. Some clones in this sample may be carry-over from other donors' samples. The chain is built from TRBV7-2 and TRBJ2-1, with a possible D match to TRBD2 (6 bases). Material for sequencing was naive CD4+ T cells from PBMCs. Subset of the sample: CD45RA+ positively selected. CDR3: CASSLVPAGTSYNEQFF. The CDR3 nucleotides are TGTGCCAGCAGCTTAGTCCCCGCGGGGACCTCCTACAATGAGCAGTTCTTC.